This TCR beta chain emerged from a study of shared clonotypes between healthy human individuals. The CDR3 has 13 amino acids. Germline V gives CDR1 GTSNPN, CDR2 SVGIG (reference sequence). Trimming stripped 3 bases from V and 8 bases from J, with 16 bases between. There were no recent acute infections or vaccinations among the donors, who were healthy HIV-negative adults. The protocol was immunoSEQ multiplex PCR, while the TCRdb copy is restricted to in-frame clones and leaves out a portion. The sample has roughly 490,000 clones, 75% to 85% seen once. The origin of this receptor is a woman aged 40 to 49 in good health. Some clones in this sample may be carry-over from other donors' samples. The sequenced sample consisted of PBMCs. This rearrangement joins TRBV30 to TRBJ1-1; D uncertain. CDR3 residues: CAWSGEGRMEAFF. CDR3 sequence (DNA): TGTGCCTGGAGCGGGGAGGGTCGGATGGAAGCTTTCTTT.